The 29 T cell receptor beta chains listed next were all sequenced from one sample in a study of cytomegalovirus exposure and HLA in healthy donors. 60 Vbeta and 13 Jbeta primers were used in PCR. The repertoire was sequenced with immunoSEQ multiplex PCR; TCRdb's copy has only in-frame clones and lacks some. The top ten hold approximately 1.6% of the sample, which has under 200,000 clones, around 80% seen once. The source material was PBMCs. The receptors come from a girl between 5 and 17 years old in good health and CMV-seropositive.

In its sample, this clone was seen a few times. V and J are TRBV5-1 and TRBJ2-2, with D perhaps matching TRBD1 (6 bases). V was clipped by 0 bases and J by 6 bases, with 18 bases between them. This CDR3 has 17 residues. CDR1 is SGHRS and CDR2 is YFSETQ in the germline V gene. CDR3 region: CASSLVPGTSRPGELFF. The CDR3 DNA follows: TGCGCCAGCAGCTTGGTCCCCGGGACAAGTAGGCCCGGGGAGCTGTTTTTT. Full variable domain (rest looked up from reference TRBV5-1 and TRBJ2-2): KAGVTQTPRYLIKTRGQQVTLSCSPISGHRSVSWYQQTPGQGLQFLFEYFSETQRNKGNFPGRFSGRQFSNSRSEMNVSTLELGDSALYLCASSLVPGTSRPGELFFGEGSRLTVL.

V usage is TRBV4-3 and J usage is TRBJ1-4, with TRBD1 matching over 7 bases. The CDR3 is 16 amino acids. The V segment lost 1 base and the J segment 5 bases; nucleotides outside the gene matches: 7. In germline, CDR1 is LGHNA, CDR2 YSLEER. The CDR3 DNA follows: TGCGCCAGCAGCCAAGCCGGGACAGTGATCAATGAAAAACTGTTTTTT. Translated, it gives CASSQAGTVINEKLFF.

The rearrangement joins TRBV29-1 to TRBJ1-2; 11 bases are shared with TRBD1. The germline CDR1 and CDR2 sequences are SQVTM and ANQGSEA. Unmatched junction bases numbered 6, after V lost 6 bases and J lost 3 bases. The length of the CDR3 is 14 residues. The CDR3 DNA reads as TGCAGCGTCGCCGGGACAGGGGGTGACTATGGCTACACCTTC. This encodes CSVAGTGGDYGYTF. Variable domain in full (rest from reference TRBV29-1 and TRBJ1-2): SAVISQKPSRDICQRGTSLTIQCQVDSQVTMMFWYRQQPGQSLTLIATANQGSEATYESGFVIDKFPISRPNLTFSTLTVSNMSPEDSSIYLCSVAGTGGDYGYTFGSGTRLTVV.

The V and J genes are TRBV30 and TRBJ1-1, with 8 bases that match TRBD1. Looked up from germline, CDR1 is GTSNPN and CDR2 is SVGIG (reference sequence). The V gene end was trimmed by 4 bases and the J gene end by 3 bases; junction bases not matched to a gene: 4. This CDR3 contains 13 residues. CDR3 sequence: CAWNLDRDTEAFF. The CDR3 coding sequence is TGTGCCTGGAATTTGGACAGGGACACTGAAGCTTTCTTT.

V is TRBV10-1 and J is TRBJ1-3; no definite D call. There are 14 residues in the CDR3. V was shortened by 3 bases and J by 3 bases, with 9 bases between the two germline ends. The germline V gene encodes CDR1 WNHNN and CDR2 SYGVQD (reference sequence). The CDR3 spells CASSDPGHGNTIYF. The CDR3 DNA sequence: TGCGCCAGCAGTGACCCCGGTCATGGAAACACCATATATTTT.

This chain links TRBV9 with TRBJ2-1; 9 bases are a match to TRBD2. J lost 3 bases, V lost 2 bases, and 6 bases had no gene match. The CDR3 covers 16 residues. Germline V gene data show CDR1 as SGDLS and CDR2 as YYNGEE. This CDR3 is CASSVALAGLYNEQFF. The CDR3, as DNA: TGTGCCAGCAGCGTCGCCCTAGCGGGACTCTACAATGAGCAGTTCTTC.

The rearrangement joins TRBV28 to TRBJ2-7, with 8 positions matching TRBD2. Germline CDR1 and CDR2: MDHEN and SYDVKM. The CDR3 totals 13 residues. Trimming at V came to 5 bases and at J to 11 bases, leaving 11 bases not matched to a gene. CDR3 loop: CASSPPGGAAEYF. In nucleotides, the CDR3 is TGTGCCAGCAGTCCCCCCGGGGGGGCCGCAGAGTACTTC.

The rearrangement joins TRBV28 to TRBJ1-5; perhaps TRBD1 as D (5 bases). Germline V gives CDR1 MDHEN, CDR2 SYDVKM. V was cut by 2 bases and J by 0 bases, with 14 bases left in between. The CDR3 extends over 17 amino acids. CDR3 nucleotide sequence: TGTGCCAGCAGTTTAGAGCTTGGGGGGTATAGCAATCAGCCCCAGCATTTT. Translated, it gives CASSLELGGYSNQPQHF.

This chain links TRBV12-5 with TRBJ1-1, with TRBD1 as a possible D gene (6 bases). Trimming pared 6 bases from V and 5 bases from J, leaving 13 bases between. This CDR3 contains 13 residues. Germline assignment: CDR1 LGHNT and CDR2 FRNRAP. The CDR3 region has the DNA TGTGCTAGTGGCTCGGGGGGCCGGACTGAAGCTTTCTTT. It encodes CASGSGGRTEAFF. Full variable domain (rest looked up from reference TRBV12-5 and TRBJ1-1): DARVTQTPRHKVTEMGQEVTMRCQPILGHNTVFWYRQTMMQGLELLAYFRNRAPLDDSGMPKDRFSAEMPDATLATLKIQPSEPRDSAVYFCASGSGGRTEAFFGQGTRLTVV.

V is TRBV5-1 and J is TRBJ2-1; D may be TRBD2 (6 bases). CDR1 SGHRS and CDR2 YFSETQ come from the germline V gene. The ends were cut back, 4 bases at V and 8 bases at J, with 10 bases in the middle. This CDR3 is built from 12 residues. The chain's CDR3 is CASSLRDYEQFF. The CDR3 DNA is TGCGCCAGCAGCCTCAGGGACTATGAGCAGTTCTTC.

V and J are TRBV28 and TRBJ2-3, with D maybe TRBD1 (6 bases). Germline-derived CDR1 and CDR2 are MDHEN and SYDVKM. CDR3 size: 15 residues. The V end was cut by 6 bases, the J end by 4 bases, with 17 bases between. The CDR3 DNA follows: TGTGCCAGCAGGGGGGCCTTGACAGGCGCAGATACGCAGTATTTT. Translation gives CASRGALTGADTQYF.

V and J are TRBV11-2 and TRBJ2-7, with D possibly matching TRBD2 (7 bases). Germline lookup yields CDR1 SGHAT and CDR2 FQNNGV. CDR3 length: 14 amino acids. The V end lost 3 bases, the J end lost 7 bases, and 16 bases lay between the germline ends. The CDR3 region is CASSFPRRGGEQYF. CDR3 bases: TGTGCCAGCAGCTTCCCCCGGAGGGGGGGGGAGCAGTACTTC.

The chain links TRBV29-1 to TRBJ2-1; 9 nucleotides line up with TRBD1. Per germline, CDR1 SQVTM and CDR2 ANQGSEA. V was clipped by 0 bases and J by 2 bases; unmatched bases: 5. This CDR3 is 16 amino acids long. The CDR3 bases are TGCAGCGTTGAAGAAACCTGGGACAGGGCCTACAATGAGCAGTTCTTC. Its protein product is CSVEETWDRAYNEQFF.

This chain uses TRBV28 with TRBJ1-5, with TRBD1 matching 10 bases. Per germline, CDR1 MDHEN and CDR2 SYDVKM. This CDR3 region has 16 residues. J gave up 7 bases and V 1 base, and 7 bases lay outside the gene matches. CDR3 nucleotide sequence: TGTGCCAGCAGTTTATATTTATGGGACAGGGGCCAGCCCCAGCATTTT. It codes for CASSLYLWDRGQPQHF.

V usage is TRBV5-6 and J usage is TRBJ2-3, with D perhaps matching TRBD1 (5 bases). CDR1 SGHDT and CDR2 YYEEEE come from the germline V gene. Trimming cost V 0 bases and J 8 bases, with 22 bases left between them. This CDR3 spans 17 amino acids. CDR3 in amino acids: CASSLAEPGPGLGTQYF. The CDR3 coding sequence is TGTGCCAGCAGCTTGGCCGAGCCAGGGCCGGGTCTTGGTACGCAGTATTTT.

The rearrangement joins TRBV9 to TRBJ1-1, with 8 positions matching TRBD1. The trim removed 0 bases at V and 7 bases at J, leaving 5 bases unmatched. The CDR3 is 14 amino acids. Germline assignment: CDR1 SGDLS and CDR2 YYNGEE. Written as DNA, the CDR3 is TGTGCCAGCAGCGTAGCCGGACAGGGCCTTGAAGCTTTCTTT. Protein: CASSVAGQGLEAFF.

CDR3 protein: CASSLGGRSNTGELFF. CDR3 in DNA: TGTGCCAGCAGCTTGGGGGGGAGGTCGAACACCGGGGAGCTGTTTTTT. The chain joins TRBV5-4 to TRBJ2-2; a weak D match, TRBD2 (6 bases). Trimming stripped 0 bases from V and 0 bases from J, with 9 bases between. In germline, CDR1 is SGHNT, CDR2 YYREEE (reference sequence). This CDR3 is built from 16 residues.

This sequence joins TRBV11-2 and TRBJ2-2; D call uncertain. Germline CDR1 reads SGHAT; CDR2 reads FQNNGV. The CDR3 is 14 residues long. The V end lost 1 base, the J end lost 4 bases, and 7 bases lay between the germline ends. The CDR3 region is CASSLGLLTGELFF. The CDR3 coding sequence is TGTGCCAGCAGCTTAGGACTTCTCACCGGGGAGCTGTTTTTT. Complete variable domain (other parts from reference TRBV11-2 and TRBJ2-2): EAGVAQSPRYKIIEKRQSVAFWCNPISGHATLYWYQQILGQGPKLLIQFQNNGVVDDSQLPKDRFSAERLKGVDSTLKIQPAKLEDSAVYLCASSLGLLTGELFFGEGSRLTVL.

The chain has TRBV4-1 and TRBJ2-3; 7 positions agree with TRBD2. This CDR3 has 18 residues. Germline V lookup: CDR1 MGHRA, CDR2 YSYEKL. Trimming cost V 1 base and J 9 bases; bases outside gene matches: 19. CDR3 protein: CASSQVLGLAEISGTQYF. The CDR3 DNA follows: TGCGCCAGCAGCCAAGTTTTGGGCCTAGCGGAGATCAGTGGGACGCAGTATTTT.

V and J are TRBV27 and TRBJ2-7, with 8 bases fitting TRBD1. Germline-derived CDR1 and CDR2 are MNHEY and SMNVEV (reference sequence). The CDR3 spans 15 residues. The V segment lost 0 bases and the J segment 3 bases; nucleotides outside the gene matches: 4. The CDR3 nucleotides are TGTGCCAGCAGTTTATCTGGGGACAGGTTCTACGAGCAGTACTTC. Protein sequence: CASSLSGDRFYEQYF.

The J gene is TRBJ2-7, the V gene TRBV27, with a possible D match to TRBD1 (6 bases). Trimming cost V 6 bases and J 0 bases, with 12 bases left between them. Germline assignment: CDR1 MNHEY and CDR2 SMNVEV (reference sequence). This CDR3 has 14 residues. Here the CDR3 reads CASREQGVSYEQYF. The DNA for the CDR3 is TGTGCCAGCAGGGAACAGGGAGTCTCCTACGAGCAGTACTTC.

This clone is a singleton in its sample. The chain has TRBV5-6 and TRBJ2-5, with D maybe TRBD2 (6 bases). Trimming left V 4 bases short and J 0 bases short, with 16 bases between. The CDR3 has 16 residues. Looked up from germline, CDR1 is SGHDT and CDR2 is YYEEEE. The CDR3 sequence: CASSTLGGVDQETQYF. CDR3 in DNA: TGTGCCAGCAGCACCCTGGGGGGAGTGGACCAAGAGACCCAGTACTTC.

The V call is TRBV7-3, the J call TRBJ2-1; TRBD2 is a possible D gene (5 bases). From germline, CDR1 is SGHTA and CDR2 FQGTGA. The V gene lost 5 bases and the J gene lost 5 bases, with 10 bases spanning the gap. The CDR3 runs 13 residues. CDR3 in amino acids: CASSVLGNNEQFF. The CDR3 DNA sequence: TGTGCCAGCAGCGTACTAGGTAACAATGAGCAGTTCTTC.

The chain has TRBV7-2 and TRBJ2-1; TRBD1 might be the D (6 bases). CDR3 size: 15 residues. Germline V gene lookup returns CDR1 SGHTA and CDR2 FQGNSA. The V end lost 5 bases, the J end lost 0 bases, and 11 bases lay between the germline ends. This CDR3 reads CASSTQGFSYNEQFF. The CDR3, as DNA: TGTGCCAGCAGCACTCAGGGGTTCTCCTACAATGAGCAGTTCTTC.

This clone was counted a few times. V gene TRBV6-5 combines with J gene TRBJ2-1, with no clear D. V was shortened by 10 bases and J by 0 bases, with 10 bases between the two germline ends. Germline assignment: CDR1 MNHEY and CDR2 SVGAGI. The CDR3 has 13 residues. The CDR3 DNA reads as TGTGCCACACGTAGAAGCTCCTACAATGAGCAGTTCTTC. Translating gives CATRRSSYNEQFF.

This chain connects TRBV18 to TRBJ1-2, with no clear D. Trimming removed 3 bases at V and 4 bases at J, with 12 bases between. The CDR3 length is 14 residues. CDR1 and CDR2 (germline): KGHSH, LQKENI. The CDR3 protein is CASSPSTLFYGYTF. The DNA for the CDR3 is TGTGCCAGCTCACCCTCGACACTTTTCTATGGCTACACCTTC.

The chain recombines TRBV5-1 with TRBJ2-1; D perhaps matches TRBD1 (5 bases). Trimming pared 9 bases from V and 8 bases from J, leaving 18 bases between. The CDR3 has 13 amino acids. Germline values: CDR1 SGHRS, CDR2 YFSETQ. This CDR3 is CATGLQGPDEQFF. The CDR3 DNA reads TGCGCCACCGGGTTGCAGGGCCCGGATGAGCAGTTCTTC.

V is TRBV18 and J is TRBJ1-1; D possibly corresponds to TRBD1 (6 bases). Trimming shortened V by 7 bases and J by 4 bases, and 16 bases separated the two germline ends. CDR1 KGHSH and CDR2 LQKENI come from the germline V gene. CDR3 length: 14 amino acids. CDR3 region: CASCPGDPGTEAFF. In DNA, the CDR3 is TGTGCCAGCTGCCCAGGGGATCCGGGCACTGAAGCTTTCTTT.

V usage is TRBV7-3 and J usage is TRBJ2-7, with TRBD1 matching 10 bases. The CDR3 spans 15 residues. Germline CDR1 SGHTA, CDR2 FQGTGA. V was clipped by 0 bases and J by 5 bases; unmatched bases: 4. CDR3 DNA sequence: TGTGCCAGCAGCTTAACCGGGACAGGGGTACACGAGCAGTACTTC. Translating gives CASSLTGTGVHEQYF.